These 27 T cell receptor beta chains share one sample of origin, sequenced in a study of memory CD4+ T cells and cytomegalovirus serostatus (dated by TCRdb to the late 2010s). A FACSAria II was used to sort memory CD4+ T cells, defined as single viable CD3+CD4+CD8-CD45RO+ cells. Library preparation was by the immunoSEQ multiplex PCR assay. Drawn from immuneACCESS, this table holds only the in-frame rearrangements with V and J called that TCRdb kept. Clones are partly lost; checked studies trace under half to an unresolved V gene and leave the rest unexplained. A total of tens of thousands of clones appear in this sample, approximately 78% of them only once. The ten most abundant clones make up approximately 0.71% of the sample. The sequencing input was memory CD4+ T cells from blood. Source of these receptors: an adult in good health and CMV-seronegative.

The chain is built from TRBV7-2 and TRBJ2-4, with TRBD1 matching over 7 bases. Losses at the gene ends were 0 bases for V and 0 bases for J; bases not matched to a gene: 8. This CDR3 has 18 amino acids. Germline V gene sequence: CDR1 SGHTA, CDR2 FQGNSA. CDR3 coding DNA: TGTGCCAGCAGCTTAGCTCTTGGACAGGCCCTAGCCAAAAACATTCAGTACTTC. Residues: CASSLALGQALAKNIQYF.

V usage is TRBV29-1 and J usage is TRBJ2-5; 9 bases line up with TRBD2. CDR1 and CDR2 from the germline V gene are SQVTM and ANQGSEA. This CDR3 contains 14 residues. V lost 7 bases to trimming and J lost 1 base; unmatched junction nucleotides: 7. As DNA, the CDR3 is TGCAGCGCCCTACCTAGCGGGGTCCAAGAGACCCAGTACTTC. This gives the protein CSALPSGVQETQYF.

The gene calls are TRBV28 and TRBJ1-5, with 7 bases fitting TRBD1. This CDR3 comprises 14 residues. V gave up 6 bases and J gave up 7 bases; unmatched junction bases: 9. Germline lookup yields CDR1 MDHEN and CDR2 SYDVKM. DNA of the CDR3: TGTGCCAGCAGCCGACAGGGAATAAACCAGCCCCAGCATTTT. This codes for CASSRQGINQPQHF.

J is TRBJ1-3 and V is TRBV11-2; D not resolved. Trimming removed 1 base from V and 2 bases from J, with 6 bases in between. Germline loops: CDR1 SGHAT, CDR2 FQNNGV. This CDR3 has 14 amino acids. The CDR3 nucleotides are TGTGCCAGCAGCTTAGGGCTGGCTGGAAACACCATATATTTT. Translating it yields CASSLGLAGNTIYF.

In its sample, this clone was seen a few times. The CDR3 is CAIRSALQGAKGGYTF. The CDR3 region has the DNA TGTGCCATCAGATCTGCCCTACAGGGGGCGAAAGGTGGCTACACCTTC. This chain connects TRBV10-3 to TRBJ1-2; TRBD1 agrees at 9 bases. V lost 6 bases to trimming and J lost 7 bases; unmatched junction nucleotides: 15. The CDR3 totals 16 residues. CDR1 and CDR2 from the germline V gene are ENHRY and SYGVKD.

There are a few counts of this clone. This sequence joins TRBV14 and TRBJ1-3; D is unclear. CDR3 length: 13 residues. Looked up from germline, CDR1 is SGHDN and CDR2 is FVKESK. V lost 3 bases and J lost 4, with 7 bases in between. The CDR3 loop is CASSHRGGNTIYF. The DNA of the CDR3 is TGTGCCAGCAGCCATCGAGGAGGAAACACCATATATTTT.

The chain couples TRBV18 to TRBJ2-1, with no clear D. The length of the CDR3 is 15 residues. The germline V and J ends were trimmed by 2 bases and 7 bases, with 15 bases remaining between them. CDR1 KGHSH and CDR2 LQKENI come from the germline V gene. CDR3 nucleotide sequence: TGTGCCAGCTCACCAGGACCCGGGCACGGGAATGAGCAGTTCTTC. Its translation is CASSPGPGHGNEQFF.

CDR3 sequence reads: CAWSRSGETQYF. In DNA form, the CDR3 reads TGTGCCTGGAGTCGTAGCGGGGAGACCCAGTACTTC. The chain has TRBV30 and TRBJ2-5; 7 nucleotides agree with TRBD2. The CDR3 sequence is 12 residues long. Trimming removed 2 bases from V and 5 bases from J; junction bases left unmatched: 2. The germline V gene encodes CDR1 GTSNPN and CDR2 SVGIG (reference sequence).

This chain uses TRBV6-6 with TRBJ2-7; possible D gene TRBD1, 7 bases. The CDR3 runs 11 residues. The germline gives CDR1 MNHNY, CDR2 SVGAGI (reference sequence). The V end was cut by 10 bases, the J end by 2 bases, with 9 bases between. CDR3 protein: CAIRGAYEQYF. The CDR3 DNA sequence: TGTGCCATCAGGGGGGCCTACGAGCAGTACTTC.

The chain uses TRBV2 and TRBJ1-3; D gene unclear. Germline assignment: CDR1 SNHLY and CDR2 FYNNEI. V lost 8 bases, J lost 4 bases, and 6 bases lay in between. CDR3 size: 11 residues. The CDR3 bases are TGTGCCAGCTCGGGGGGAAACACCATATATTTT. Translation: CASSGGNTIYF.

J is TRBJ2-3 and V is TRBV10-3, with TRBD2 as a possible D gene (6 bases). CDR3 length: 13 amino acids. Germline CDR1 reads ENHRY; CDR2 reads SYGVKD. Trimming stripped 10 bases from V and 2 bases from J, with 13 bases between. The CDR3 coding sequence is TGTGCCACCTCGACTAGTCCCACAGATACGCAGTATTTT. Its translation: CATSTSPTDTQYF.

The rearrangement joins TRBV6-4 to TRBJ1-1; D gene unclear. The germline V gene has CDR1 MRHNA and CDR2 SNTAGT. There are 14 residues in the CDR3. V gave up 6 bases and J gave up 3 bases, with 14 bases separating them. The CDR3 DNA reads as TGTGCCAGCAGGACCGTAAACCGGGACACTGAAGCTTTCTTT. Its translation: CASRTVNRDTEAFF.

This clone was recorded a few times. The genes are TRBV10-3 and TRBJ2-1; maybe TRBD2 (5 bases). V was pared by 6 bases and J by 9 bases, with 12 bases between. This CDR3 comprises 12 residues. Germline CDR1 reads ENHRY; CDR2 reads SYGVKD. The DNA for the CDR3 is TGTGCCATCAGCGAGGACTTCGCTGAGCAGTTCTTC. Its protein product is CAISEDFAEQFF.

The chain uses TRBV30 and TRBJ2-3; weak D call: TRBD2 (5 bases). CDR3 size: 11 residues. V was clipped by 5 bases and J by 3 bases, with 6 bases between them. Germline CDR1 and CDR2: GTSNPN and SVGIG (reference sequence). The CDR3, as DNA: TGTGCCTGGCGGACTACAGATACGCAGTATTTT. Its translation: CAWRTTDTQYF.

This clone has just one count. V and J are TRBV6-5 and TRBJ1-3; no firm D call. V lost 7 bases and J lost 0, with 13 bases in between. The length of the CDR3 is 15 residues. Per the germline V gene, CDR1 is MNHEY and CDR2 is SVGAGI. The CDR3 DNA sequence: TGTGCCAGCACCGCAATTTATGGCTCTGGAAACACCATATATTTT. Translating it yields CASTAIYGSGNTIYF.

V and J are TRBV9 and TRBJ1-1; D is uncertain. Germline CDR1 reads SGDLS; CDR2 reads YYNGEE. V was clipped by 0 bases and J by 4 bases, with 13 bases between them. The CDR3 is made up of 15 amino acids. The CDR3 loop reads CASSVASLGGTEAFF. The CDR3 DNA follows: TGTGCCAGCAGCGTAGCTTCGTTAGGCGGCACTGAAGCTTTCTTT.

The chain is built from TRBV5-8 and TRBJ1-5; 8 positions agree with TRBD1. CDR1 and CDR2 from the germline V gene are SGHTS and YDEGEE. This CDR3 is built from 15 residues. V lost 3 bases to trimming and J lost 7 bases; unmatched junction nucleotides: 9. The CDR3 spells CASSSRGRVTQPQHF. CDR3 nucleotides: TGTGCCAGCAGCTCCAGGGGGCGCGTTACCCAGCCCCAGCATTTT.

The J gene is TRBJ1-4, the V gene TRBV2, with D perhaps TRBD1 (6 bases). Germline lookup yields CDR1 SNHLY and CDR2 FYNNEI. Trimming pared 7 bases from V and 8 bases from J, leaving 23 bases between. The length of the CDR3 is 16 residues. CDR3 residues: CASIEMGGSRGEKLFF. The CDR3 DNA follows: TGTGCCAGCATAGAGATGGGGGGCTCAAGAGGAGAAAAACTGTTTTTT.

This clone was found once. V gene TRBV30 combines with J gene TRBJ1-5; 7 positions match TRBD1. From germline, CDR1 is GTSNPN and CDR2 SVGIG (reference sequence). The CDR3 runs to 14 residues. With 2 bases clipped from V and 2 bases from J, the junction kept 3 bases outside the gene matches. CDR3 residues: CAWSKDRGNQPQHF. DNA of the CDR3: TGTGCCTGGAGTAAAGACAGGGGCAATCAGCCCCAGCATTTT.

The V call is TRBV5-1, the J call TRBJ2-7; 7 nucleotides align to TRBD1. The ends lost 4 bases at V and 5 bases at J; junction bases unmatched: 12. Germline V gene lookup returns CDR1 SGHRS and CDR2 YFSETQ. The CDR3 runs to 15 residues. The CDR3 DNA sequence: TGCGCCAGCAGCCCGGTAACGACAGGGCCCAACGAGCAGTACTTC. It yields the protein CASSPVTTGPNEQYF.

CDR3 loop: CASSSPGQGDEQYF. The CDR3 DNA is TGTGCCAGCAGCTCCCCAGGGCAGGGGGACGAGCAGTACTTC. The chain recombines TRBV5-4 with TRBJ2-7; 7 bases agree with TRBD1. This CDR3 region has 14 residues. Germline CDR1 is SGHNT and CDR2 is YYREEE (reference sequence). V gave up 3 bases and J gave up 5 bases; unmatched junction bases: 8.

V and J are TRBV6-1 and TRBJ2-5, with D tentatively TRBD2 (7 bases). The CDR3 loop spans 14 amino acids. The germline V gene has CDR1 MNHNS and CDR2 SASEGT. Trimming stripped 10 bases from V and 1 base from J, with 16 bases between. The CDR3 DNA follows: TGTGCCACCTCACCGAGGGGGGGCCAAGAGACCCAGTACTTC. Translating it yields CATSPRGGQETQYF.

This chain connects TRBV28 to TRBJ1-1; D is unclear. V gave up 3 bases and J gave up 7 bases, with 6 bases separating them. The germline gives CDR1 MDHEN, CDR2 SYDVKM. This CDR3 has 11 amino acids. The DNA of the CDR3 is TGTGCCAGCAGTTTTACCCATGAAGCTTTCTTT. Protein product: CASSFTHEAFF.

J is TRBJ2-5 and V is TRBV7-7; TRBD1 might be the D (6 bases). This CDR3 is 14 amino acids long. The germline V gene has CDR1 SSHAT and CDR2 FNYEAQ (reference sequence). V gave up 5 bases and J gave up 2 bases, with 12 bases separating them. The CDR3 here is CASSPGQGQETQYF. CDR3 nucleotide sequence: TGTGCCAGCAGCCCTGGGCAGGGGCAAGAGACCCAGTACTTC.

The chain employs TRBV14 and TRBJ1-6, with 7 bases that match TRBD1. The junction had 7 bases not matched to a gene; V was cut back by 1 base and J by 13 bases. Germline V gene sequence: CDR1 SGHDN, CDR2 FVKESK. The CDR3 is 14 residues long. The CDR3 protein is CASSQGRGSRPLHF. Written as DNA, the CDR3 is TGTGCCAGCAGCCAAGGCAGGGGGAGTAGGCCCCTCCACTTT.

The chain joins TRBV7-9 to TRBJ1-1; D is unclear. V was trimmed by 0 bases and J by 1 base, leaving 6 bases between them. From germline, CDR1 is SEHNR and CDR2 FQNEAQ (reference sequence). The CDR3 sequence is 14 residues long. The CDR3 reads CASSLAGSNTEAFF. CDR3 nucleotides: TGTGCCAGCAGCTTAGCGGGTTCGAACACTGAAGCTTTCTTT.

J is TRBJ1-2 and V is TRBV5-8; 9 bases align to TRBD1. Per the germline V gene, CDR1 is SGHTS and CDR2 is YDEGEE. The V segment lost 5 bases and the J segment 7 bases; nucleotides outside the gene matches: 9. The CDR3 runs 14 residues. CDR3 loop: CASRRTGVIVGYTF. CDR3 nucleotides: TGTGCCAGCAGACGGACAGGGGTTATAGTTGGCTACACCTTC.